The subject of this entry is one T cell receptor (beta chain). No antigen is known for it. Germline-derived CDR1 and CDR2 are MDHEN and SYDVKM. Trimming stripped 4 bases from V and 0 bases from J, with 7 bases between. This CDR3 has 14 residues. TCRdb re-called the reads with MiXCR, one entry per CDR3 protein. The data contain about 490,000 distinct CDR3 sequences, about 11% of them singletons. This sample was taken from a study of T cell repertoires in cytomegalovirus infection. Study observations and caveats: Summed frequency of public TCR beta families distinguished CMV carriers with the relevant HLA.

The chain uses TRBV28 and TRBJ1-3; D ambiguous. The specimen sequenced was PBMCs. This clonotype was sampled from a human donor in good health (CMV status not recorded). Some clones in this sample may be carry-over from other donors' samples. CDR3 region: CASSSDGSGNTIYF. For the CDR3, the DNA is TGTGCCAGCAGTTCGGACGGCTCTGGAAACACCATATATTTT.